These T cell receptor beta chains were read from a single sample in a study of cytomegalovirus exposure and HLA in healthy donors. Only in-frame clones appear in the TCRdb table, and some are missing; sequencing was by immunoSEQ multiplex PCR. The sample carries approximately 41,000 clones, about 85% recorded once. The source material was PBMCs. The origin of the receptors is a man aged 50-59 years in good health and CMV-seronegative. CDR3s include the opening cysteine and the closing phenylalanine or tryptophan. Fields, in order: J gene, D gene, clone size, V gene, CDR3 protein, CDR3 DNA. D genes are given only for firm matches. Only some rows state a clone size, as once, few, many or a class for expanded clones.

TRBJ2-5	TRBD2	.	TRBV28	CASMSSGGGSETQYF	TGTGCCAGCATGAGTTCCGGCGGGGGGTCGGAGACCCAGTACTTC
TRBJ2-7	.	.	TRBV19	CASSKRRVGDYEQYF	TGTGCCAGTAGTAAACGTCGTGTCGGAGACTACGAGCAGTACTTC
TRBJ2-3	TRBD2	.	TRBV7-9	CSSMGGRARWADTQYF	TGTTCCAGCATGGGCGGGAGGGCCCGGTGGGCAGATACGCAGTATTTT
TRBJ2-5	TRBD2	.	TRBV7-8	CATSRGGVSQETQYF	TGTGCCACCTCTCGGGGGGGCGTCAGCCAAGAGACCCAGTACTTC
TRBJ2-5	TRBD1	few	TRBV5-1	CASSSTGVRETQYF	TGCGCCAGCAGCTCAACAGGGGTGAGGGAGACCCAGTACTTC
TRBJ1-6	TRBD1	.	TRBV2	CATHGQGNSPLHF	TGTGCCACCCACGGACAGGGAAATTCACCCCTCCACTTT
TRBJ1-2	.	.	TRBV28	CAGSQAAANYGYTF	TGTGCCGGGAGCCAGGCAGCCGCTAATTATGGCTACACCTTC
TRBJ1-5	.	.	TRBV6-5	CASSSLQGFQPQHF	TGTGCCAGCAGTTCCTTGCAGGGCTTCCAGCCCCAGCATTTT
TRBJ2-7	TRBD2	.	TRBV19	CASTNRGGGSLYEQYF	TGTGCCAGTACCAATAGGGGCGGGGGATCCCTTTACGAGCAGTACTTC
TRBJ2-7	TRBD2	few	TRBV2	CAGGLAAYEQYF	TGTGCCGGAGGTCTAGCGGCCTACGAGCAGTACTTC
TRBJ2-5	.	.	TRBV19	CASSAGPRTQYF	TGTGCCAGTAGTGCAGGCCCGAGGACCCAGTACTTC
TRBJ2-1	TRBD2	.	TRBV27	CASSFGLAGHSYNEQFF	TGTGCCAGCAGTTTTGGACTAGCGGGCCACTCCTACAATGAGCAGTTCTTC
TRBJ2-3	.	.	TRBV28	CASSRSIRRQSTDTQYF	TGTGCCAGCAGCCGTTCGATTAGAAGACAGTCCACAGATACGCAGTATTTT
TRBJ1-1	.	once	TRBV19	CASSISRVEAFF	TGTGCCAGTAGTATTTCTCGCGTTGAAGCTTTCTTT
TRBJ2-1	TRBD2	.	TRBV5-1	CASSSGLAGSDEQFF	TGCGCCAGCAGCTCCGGACTAGCGGGATCTGATGAGCAGTTCTTC
TRBJ1-1	TRBD1	.	TRBV19	CASIPRGLDTEAFF	TGTGCCAGTATCCCAAGGGGGCTGGACACTGAAGCTTTCTTT
TRBJ1-2	.	.	TRBV18	CASSPGDYGYTF	TGTGCCAGCTCACCAGGAGACTATGGCTACACCTTC
TRBJ1-2	.	.	TRBV6-5	CASSPRRGTNYGYTF	TGTGCCAGCAGTCCCCGGCGGGGGACTAACTATGGCTACACCTTC
TRBJ2-5	.	once	TRBV4-2	CASSQVSEETQYF	TGTGCCAGCAGCCAAGTGTCAGAAGAGACCCAGTACTTC
TRBJ2-7	TRBD1	.	TRBV12-5	CASGLTQGDLFQEASYEQYF	TGTGCTAGTGGTTTGACACAGGGGGACCTTTTCCAGGAGGCCAGCTACGAGCAGTACTTC
TRBJ1-1	.	.	TRBV9	CASSPDTRRNTEAFF	TGTGCCAGCAGCCCTGACACCCGTAGAAACACTGAAGCTTTCTTT
TRBJ2-3	TRBD1	.	TRBV6-1	CASKTGGPGDTQYF	TGTGCCAGCAAGACAGGGGGCCCAGGAGATACGCAGTATTTT
TRBJ2-5	TRBD2	.	TRBV9	CASSQGAGGQETQYF	TGTGCCAGCAGTCAGGGAGCGGGAGGACAAGAGACCCAGTACTTC
TRBJ2-5	.	.	TRBV10-3	CAISESSAPTQYF	TGTGCCATCAGTGAGTCTAGCGCGCCAACCCAGTACTTC
TRBJ2-1	TRBD2	once	TRBV5-4	CASSSPGTSNEQFF	TGTGCCAGCAGCTCACCCGGGACTAGCAATGAGCAGTTCTTC
TRBJ1-1	TRBD1	.	TRBV19	CASSISGTGEGNTEAFF	TGTGCCAGTAGTATCTCCGGGACAGGGGAGGGGAACACTGAAGCTTTCTTT
TRBJ1-6	.	.	TRBV7-9	CASSLRGSPLHF	TGTGCCAGCAGCTTAAGGGGTTCACCCCTCCACTTT
TRBJ2-2	.	.	TRBV5-1	CASSPRQGNTGELFF	TGCGCCAGCAGCCCCCGGCAGGGGAACACCGGGGAGCTGTTTTTT
TRBJ1-1	.	.	TRBV19	CASSNRGKTEAFF	TGTGCCAGTAGTAACCGGGGAAAGACTGAAGCTTTCTTT
TRBJ2-3	TRBD2	.	TRBV28	CASSLPTSGRFTDTQYF	TGTGCCAGCAGTTTACCGACTAGCGGGAGGTTCACAGATACGCAGTATTTT
TRBJ2-1	.	few	TRBV14	CASSPVSGASYNEQFF	TGTGCCAGCAGTCCAGTATCAGGGGCTTCCTACAATGAGCAGTTCTTC
TRBJ2-2	.	.	TRBV9	CASSPPSGRANTGELFF	TGTGCCAGCAGCCCGCCAAGTGGCAGGGCGAACACCGGGGAGCTGTTTTTT
TRBJ1-1	.	.	TRBV7-6	CASSLAQNRETEAFF	TGTGCCAGCAGCTTAGCGCAGAATCGGGAAACTGAAGCTTTCTTT
TRBJ1-1	.	once	TRBV6-1	CASSLRQLTEAFF	TGTGCCAGCAGCTTAAGACAGTTGACTGAAGCTTTCTTT
TRBJ2-3	.	.	TRBV5-4	CASSLASATLDTQYF	TGTGCCAGCAGCTTGGCTAGCGCCACCCTGGATACGCAGTATTTT
TRBJ2-5	TRBD2	.	TRBV9	CASSAGGAGGFETQYF	TGTGCCAGCAGCGCTGGTGGAGCGGGGGGGTTCGAGACCCAGTACTTC
TRBJ2-2	TRBD2	.	TRBV6-5	CASSLGLAGELFF	TGTGCCAGCAGCCTTGGACTAGCCGGGGAGCTGTTTTTT
TRBJ2-7	TRBD1	.	TRBV2	CASSDRAYEQYF	TGTGCCAGCTCCGACAGGGCCTACGAGCAGTACTTC
TRBJ1-5	.	.	TRBV7-2	CASSLGGLQPQHF	TGTGCCAGCAGCTTAGGGGGGCTTCAGCCCCAGCATTTT
TRBJ2-2	.	.	TRBV25-1	CASSAPTGNTGELFF	TGTGCCAGCAGCGCCCCGACAGGGAACACCGGGGAGCTGTTTTTT
TRBJ2-7	TRBD2	.	TRBV9	CASSASGASGYEQYF	TGTGCCAGCAGCGCGAGCGGAGCTAGCGGCTACGAGCAGTACTTC
TRBJ1-2	.	.	TRBV20-1	CSRQTNYGYTF	TGCAGTCGACAGACTAACTATGGCTACACCTTC
TRBJ2-1	.	.	TRBV7-3	CASSLSPSSYNEQFF	TGTGCCAGCAGCCTAAGTCCGAGCTCCTACAATGAGCAGTTCTTC
TRBJ1-1	.	.	TRBV6-5	CASSGQRTTEAFF	TGTGCCAGCAGCGGACAAAGGACCACTGAAGCTTTCTTT